This is a list of T cell receptor beta chains from one sample in a study of T cell clones after liver transplantation. Sequencing used immunoSEQ multiplex PCR; TCRdb keeps in-frame clones, though not all of them. The sample carries nearly 55,000 clones, about 81% recorded once. The input for sequencing was CD4+ T cells from blood, taken before liver transplant. Source of these receptors: a human donor who received a liver transplant. CDR3s include the opening cysteine and the closing phenylalanine or tryptophan. A D gene is named only where the DNA matches it firmly. Clone size is shown for a subset of rows, as once, few, many or a class of expanded clone.

V: TRBV7-9; size: NA; D: NA; J: TRBJ1-5; CDR3: CASSLEGGTPQHF; DNA: TGTGCCAGCAGCTTAGAAGGCGGTACGCCCCAGCATTTT
V: TRBV12-2; size: once; D: NA; J: TRBJ1-3; CDR3: CASRGDRRHSGNTIYF; DNA: TGTGCAAGTCGCGGGGACAGGCGACACTCTGGAAACACCATATATTTT
V: TRBV5-1; size: NA; D: NA; J: TRBJ1-5; CDR3: CASSLGWDGSNQPQHF; DNA: TGCGCCAGCAGCTTGGGCTGGGACGGTAGCAATCAGCCCCAGCATTTT
V: TRBV4-2; size: NA; D: NA; J: TRBJ2-3; CDR3: CASSQDGVGGSTDTQYF; DNA: TGTGCCAGCAGCCAAGATGGCGTGGGGGGATCCACAGATACGCAGTATTTT
V: TRBV5-1; size: once; D: NA; J: TRBJ1-1; CDR3: CASSLRQAMNTEAFF; DNA: TGCGCCAGCAGCTTGAGACAGGCAATGAACACTGAAGCTTTCTTT
V: TRBV6-1; size: NA; D: NA; J: TRBJ2-3; CDR3: CASIPGFSTDTQYF; DNA: TGTGCCAGCATCCCAGGGTTTAGCACAGATACGCAGTATTTT
V: TRBV7-2; size: NA; D: NA; J: TRBJ2-2; CDR3: CASSLLGVMGTGELFF; DNA: TGTGCCAGCAGCTTATTAGGGGTGATGGGCACCGGGGAGCTGTTTTTT
V: TRBV7-2; size: once; D: TRBD2; J: TRBJ2-3; CDR3: CASSGTSGGSADTQYF; DNA: TGTGCCAGCAGCGGGACTAGCGGGGGGAGCGCAGATACGCAGTATTTT
V: TRBV18; size: NA; D: NA; J: TRBJ1-3; CDR3: CASSLTTATSGNTIYF; DNA: TGTGCCAGCTCATTAACGACAGCTACCTCTGGAAACACCATATATTTT
V: TRBV5-1; size: NA; D: NA; J: TRBJ2-7; CDR3: CASSLGHQVYEQYF; DNA: TGCGCCAGCAGCTTGGGACACCAAGTCTACGAGCAGTACTTC
V: TRBV6-1; size: NA; D: NA; J: TRBJ2-7; CDR3: CATSSARPYEQYF; DNA: TGTGCCACGTCATCCGCGCGCCCCTACGAGCAGTACTTC
V: TRBV5-4; size: NA; D: TRBD2; J: TRBJ2-5; CDR3: CASSLTSFPQETQYF; DNA: TGTGCCAGCAGCCTGACTAGCTTTCCTCAAGAGACCCAGTACTTC
V: TRBV28; size: NA; D: TRBD2; J: TRBJ2-1; CDR3: CATVAGGPNEQFF; DNA: TGTGCCACCGTAGCGGGAGGGCCCAATGAGCAGTTCTTC
V: TRBV7-3; size: NA; D: NA; J: TRBJ2-1; CDR3: CASSQRTGTLTYNEQFF; DNA: TGTGCCAGCAGCCAGCGCACCGGGACTCTAACCTACAATGAGCAGTTCTTC
V: TRBV29-1; size: once; D: NA; J: TRBJ1-2; CDR3: CSVVNSGLGYTF; DNA: TGCAGCGTTGTAAATTCTGGGTTGGGCTACACCTTC
V: TRBV10-3; size: NA; D: NA; J: TRBJ2-7; CDR3: CAISPRQLRRYEQYF; DNA: TGTGCCATCAGCCCCAGACAGCTACGCCGCTACGAGCAGTACTTC
V: TRBV6-4; size: once; D: NA; J: TRBJ1-1; CDR3: CASSVTMNTEAFF; DNA: TGTGCCAGCAGTGTTACAATGAACACTGAAGCTTTCTTT
V: TRBV19; size: NA; D: NA; J: TRBJ1-4; CDR3: CASSIGGAANEKLFF; DNA: TGTGCCAGTAGTATAGGCGGGGCAGCTAATGAAAAACTGTTTTTT
V: TRBV19; size: NA; D: TRBD2; J: TRBJ2-3; CDR3: CASSKGLAGVADTQYF; DNA: TGTGCCAGTAGTAAGGGACTAGCGGGAGTTGCAGATACGCAGTATTTT
V: TRBV7-7; size: NA; D: NA; J: TRBJ1-1; CDR3: CASSLDLNSGTLFF; DNA: TGTGCTAGCAGCTTAGATCTTAATTCCGGGACACTTTTCTTT
V: TRBV7-2; size: NA; D: NA; J: TRBJ2-7; CDR3: CASSLGGGRDEQYF; DNA: TGTGCCAGCAGCTTGGGCGGGGGCCGGGACGAGCAGTACTTC
V: TRBV6-6; size: NA; D: NA; J: TRBJ2-1; CDR3: CASSQSGRQAGDEQFF; DNA: TGTGCCAGCAGTCAGTCCGGTCGGCAGGCCGGCGATGAGCAGTTCTTC
V: TRBV18; size: NA; D: NA; J: TRBJ2-2; CDR3: CASSPGQNTGELFF; DNA: TGTGCCAGCTCACCTGGGCAGAACACCGGGGAGCTGTTTTTT
V: TRBV5-1; size: NA; D: NA; J: TRBJ2-6; CDR3: CASSAQVASGANVLTF; DNA: TGCGCCAGCAGCGCCCAGGTCGCCTCTGGGGCCAACGTCCTGACTTTC
V: TRBV5-4; size: NA; D: NA; J: TRBJ1-6; CDR3: CASSLDGSSYNSPLHF; DNA: TGTGCCAGCAGCTTGGACGGAAGCTCCTATAATTCACCCCTCCACTTT
V: TRBV4-2; size: few; D: TRBD2; J: TRBJ2-3; CDR3: CASSQGTSGPTDTQYF; DNA: TGTGCCAGCAGCCAAGGTACTAGCGGCCCCACAGATACGCAGTATTTT
V: TRBV5-4; size: NA; D: NA; J: TRBJ1-4; CDR3: CASRADSNNEKLFF; DNA: TGTGCCAGCAGAGCGGACAGCAATAATGAAAAACTGTTTTTT
V: TRBV7-3; size: NA; D: TRBD2; J: TRBJ2-3; CDR3: CASSLTPGLAGDTDTQYF; DNA: TGTGCCAGCAGCTTAACTCCGGGACTAGCGGGGGACACAGATACGCAGTATTTT
V: TRBV7-9; size: NA; D: NA; J: TRBJ2-7; CDR3: CASSHGGRFLYEQYF; DNA: TGTGCCAGCAGCCATGGGGGCCGATTCCTCTACGAGCAGTACTTC
V: TRBV5-6; size: once; D: NA; J: TRBJ1-5; CDR3: CASRSYTDDSNQPQHF; DNA: TGTGCCAGCAGATCCTATACTGACGATAGCAATCAGCCCCAGCATTTT
V: TRBV7-2; size: NA; D: TRBD1; J: TRBJ2-7; CDR3: CASSPRTGGRYEQYF; DNA: TGTGCCAGCAGCCCCCGGACAGGGGGCAGGTACGAGCAGTACTTC
V: TRBV7-3; size: NA; D: NA; J: TRBJ1-5; CDR3: CASSPTSLGVGLDQPQHF; DNA: TGTGCCAGCAGCCCCACTAGCCTAGGGGTCGGGTTAGATCAGCCCCAGCATTTT
V: TRBV5-5; size: NA; D: TRBD2; J: TRBJ2-3; CDR3: CASSFSGGPDTQYF; DNA: TGTGCCAGCAGCTTTAGCGGGGGGCCAGATACGCAGTATTTT
V: TRBV6-6; size: NA; D: NA; J: TRBJ2-7; CDR3: CASSENMVPYF; DNA: TGTGCCAGCAGTGAAAACATGGTTCCGTACTTC
V: TRBV6-4; size: NA; D: TRBD2; J: TRBJ2-1; CDR3: CASSDRSGGSYNEQFF; DNA: TGTGCCAGCAGTGACCGTAGCGGGGGGTCCTACAATGAGCAGTTCTTC
V: TRBV2; size: once; D: NA; J: TRBJ2-7; CDR3: CASTTEDTYEQYF; DNA: TGTGCCAGCACGACCGAGGACACCTACGAGCAGTACTTC
V: TRBV7-2; size: NA; D: TRBD1; J: TRBJ1-2; CDR3: CASSPKSGTGGYTF; DNA: TGTGCCAGCAGCCCCAAGTCTGGGACAGGCGGCTACACCTTC
V: TRBV10-1; size: NA; D: NA; J: TRBJ2-2; CDR3: CASSEWTAIGELFF; DNA: TGCGCCAGCAGTGAGTGGACAGCTATCGGGGAGCTGTTTTTT
V: TRBV6-1; size: NA; D: NA; J: TRBJ2-4; CDR3: CASSEERVGGAKNIQYF; DNA: TGTGCCAGCAGTGAAGAACGGGTCGGGGGAGCCAAAAACATTCAGTACTTC
V: TRBV7-9; size: NA; D: TRBD2; J: TRBJ2-7; CDR3: CASSSRLAVAYEQYF; DNA: TGTGCCAGCAGCTCTAGACTAGCGGTGGCCTACGAGCAGTACTTC
V: TRBV30; size: NA; D: TRBD1; J: TRBJ1-2; CDR3: CAWRTGGGGGYTF; DNA: TGTGCCTGGAGGACAGGGGGTGGAGGTGGCTACACCTTC
V: TRBV5-6; size: NA; D: TRBD1; J: TRBJ2-1; CDR3: CASSIDRGSYNEQFF; DNA: TGTGCCAGCAGCATTGACAGGGGCTCCTACAATGAGCAGTTCTTC
V: TRBV7-2; size: once; D: NA; J: TRBJ2-5; CDR3: CASSLLGETQYF; DNA: TGTGCCAGCAGCCTACTCGGGGAGACCCAGTACTTC
V: TRBV5-6; size: NA; D: NA; J: TRBJ2-5; CDR3: CASSSGRGGETQYF; DNA: TGTGCCAGCAGCTCCGGGCGAGGCGGAGAGACCCAGTACTTC
V: TRBV9; size: NA; D: NA; J: TRBJ2-3; CDR3: CASSASRDLVGDTQYF; DNA: TGTGCCAGCAGCGCCTCCCGCGACCTAGTCGGAGATACGCAGTATTTT
V: TRBV7-9; size: NA; D: TRBD2; J: TRBJ2-4; CDR3: CASSFSGLAGDIQYF; DNA: TGTGCCAGCAGCTTTTCCGGACTAGCGGGGGACATTCAGTACTTC
V: TRBV7-2; size: NA; D: TRBD1; J: TRBJ1-2; CDR3: CASSISDRGVGGYTF; DNA: TGTGCCAGCTCGATTTCCGACAGGGGGGTTGGTGGCTACACCTTC
V: TRBV30; size: NA; D: NA; J: TRBJ1-2; CDR3: CAWSVRGAYGYTF; DNA: TGTGCCTGGAGTGTTAGGGGGGCCTATGGCTACACCTTC
V: TRBV6-4; size: NA; D: TRBD1; J: TRBJ1-2; CDR3: CASSLEPGQEAGYTF; DNA: TGTGCCAGCAGCTTAGAACCGGGACAGGAGGCCGGCTACACCTTC
V: TRBV5-8; size: NA; D: NA; J: TRBJ2-1; CDR3: CASVAPNSYNEQFF; DNA: TGTGCCAGCGTAGCGCCTAACTCCTACAATGAGCAGTTCTTC
V: TRBV28; size: NA; D: NA; J: TRBJ1-1; CDR3: CASSWLGRMNTEAFF; DNA: TGTGCCAGCAGTTGGTTAGGGAGGATGAACACTGAAGCTTTCTTT
V: TRBV19; size: NA; D: NA; J: TRBJ1-3; CDR3: CASTPGWGKENTIYF; DNA: TGTGCCAGTACCCCCGGTTGGGGGAAAGAAAACACCATATATTTT
V: TRBV15; size: once; D: NA; J: TRBJ2-5; CDR3: CATSRDPQGWETQYF; DNA: TGTGCCACCAGCAGAGATCCTCAAGGATGGGAGACCCAGTACTTC
V: TRBV27; size: NA; D: TRBD1; J: TRBJ1-2; CDR3: CASSPGDRVNLGYTF; DNA: TGTGCCAGCAGTCCGGGAGACAGGGTAAATCTTGGCTACACCTTC
V: TRBV30; size: NA; D: NA; J: TRBJ2-4; CDR3: CAWSIQGGQNIQYF; DNA: TGTGCCTGGAGTATCCAGGGGGGACAAAACATTCAGTACTTC
V: TRBV5-1; size: NA; D: NA; J: TRBJ2-3; CDR3: CASSFRPEESTDTQYF; DNA: TGCGCCAGCAGCTTTCGGCCCGAAGAGAGCACAGATACGCAGTATTTT